This TCR delta chain was captured by sequencing in a study of gamma-delta chains in newborns, infants, children. Study information: Microbial exposure reportedly drives polyclonal innate γδ T cell expansion after birth.

Per germline, CDR1 GEAIGNYY and CDR2 EKD. This CDR3 comprises 19 residues. About this clone itself: This likely stems from a read error, as it lies one base from a far larger clone.

TCRdb reanalysed the reads via CATT. The table lists 4,000 or so delta-chain clones, approximately 3% of them singletons. The sequence was obtained from a child who was a newborn, infant or young child, either healthy, febrile or measles-vaccinated (not recorded which). The sample was blood. This sequence joins TRDV2 and TRDJ3, with 8 bases that match TRDD3. The CDR3 nucleotides are TGTGCCTGTGACCATACTGGGGGTCCCCGCTCCCGGGACACCCGACAGATGTTTTTC. It is translated as CACDHTGGPRSRDTRQMFF.